Listed below are T cell receptor beta chains from one sample, sequenced in a study of response to subunit inactivated influenza vaccine. TCRdb called the RT-PCR reads again in MiXCR, with one record for every CDR3 protein. The sample contains 650,000 or so distinct CDR3 sequences, about 14% of which appear only once. The source material was PBMCs from blood, sampled approximately 15 days before vaccination. All receptors derive from a man in his fifties who received an inactivated influenza vaccine. Each CDR3 is given with its conserved first and last residue. Each record gives: clone size, D gene, V gene, J gene, CDR3 DNA, CDR3 protein. A D gene is named only where the DNA matches it firmly. Clone size, where shown, is once, few, many, or a class for clones that have expanded.

few	.	TRBV20-1	TRBJ2-1	TGCAGTGCTAGCGGGGCAGCCTACAATGAGCAGTTCTTC	CSASGAAYNEQFF
many	.	TRBV12-3/TRBV12-4	TRBJ2-2	TGTGCCAGCAGTTTGGAAGGGGGGAACACCGGGGAGCTGTTTTTT	CASSLEGGNTGELFF
many	.	TRBV12-3/TRBV12-4	TRBJ2-1	TGTGCCAGCGTCACCTCTAGCTCCTACAATGAGCAGTTCTTC	CASVTSSSYNEQFF
.	.	TRBV3-1	TRBJ1-5	TGTGCCAGCAGCCAAGGCATAGGGGCCAATCAGCCCCAGCATTTT	CASSQGIGANQPQHF
many	.	TRBV27	TRBJ2-3	TGTGCCAGCAGTCAAGACCAGAGGGCGCAGTATTTT	CASSQDQRAQYF
few	.	TRBV28	TRBJ2-7	TGTGTTGTAACAGGATCCTACGAGCAGTACTTC	CVVTGSYEQYF
.	.	TRBV28	TRBJ2-7	TGTGCCAGCAGTTCACGGGAGTATAACGAGCAGTACTTC	CASSSREYNEQYF
few	TRBD1	TRBV5-1	TRBJ2-5	TGCGCCAGCAGCTTGGCCCGACAGGGCGGAGAGACCCAGTACTTC	CASSLARQGGETQYF
few	.	TRBV4-3	TRBJ2-1	TGCGCCAGCAGCCAAGATCTACTAGGAACAGAGCAGTTCTTC	CASSQDLLGTEQFF
few	.	TRBV11-2	TRBJ2-3	TGTGCCAGCAGCTTTTCCCGGGGAGGTGGCGCAGATACGCAGTATTTT	CASSFSRGGGADTQYF
.	.	TRBV27	TRBJ1-2	TGTGCCAGCAGTTCAAGGACGGGGAACCATGGCTACACCTTC	CASSSRTGNHGYTF
few	TRBD2	TRBV7-7	TRBJ2-3	TGTGCCAGCAGCCCGGGACTAGCGGGAGGGCCGGGGGAGAAAGATACGCAGTATTTT	CASSPGLAGGPGEKDTQYF
.	TRBD1	TRBV13	TRBJ2-1	TGTGCCAGCAGCTATGGACAGGCCTACAATGAGCAGTTCTTC	CASSYGQAYNEQFF
.	.	TRBV5-1	TRBJ2-3	TGCGCCAGCAGCTTGGCCCCTGTCTCAGGGCAGTATTTT	CASSLAPVSGQYF
few	TRBD2	TRBV7-2	TRBJ2-5	TGTGCCAGCAGCTCTTGGACTAGCGGGCAGACCCAGTACTTC	CASSSWTSGQTQYF
.	TRBD2	TRBV5-1	TRBJ2-7	TGCGCCAGCAGCTTGCCGCTAGCGGGAGAGGGACCTTACGAGCAGTACTTC	CASSLPLAGEGPYEQYF
few	.	TRBV4-1	TRBJ1-6	TGCGCCAGCAGCCTAATACCATCGACAGGATCACCCCTCCACTTT	CASSLIPSTGSPLHF
many	TRBD2	TRBV4-1	TRBJ2-4	TGCGCCAGCAGCCAAGATAAGCGGGGGCTAGCCAAAAACATTCAGTACTTC	CASSQDKRGLAKNIQYF
many	.	TRBV10-2	TRBJ2-7	TGCGCCAGCAGCTCCGGGACGGTCTACGAGCAGTACTTC	CASSSGTVYEQYF
.	.	TRBV28	TRBJ2-7	TGTGCCAGCAGTTTCAAGCCCGGGATAAATTACGAGCAGTACTTC	CASSFKPGINYEQYF
few	TRBD1	TRBV4-2	TRBJ1-5	TGTGCCAGCAGCCAAGGCCATCAGGGGGCTGGCAATCAGCCCCAGCATTTT	CASSQGHQGAGNQPQHF
.	.	TRBV15	TRBJ2-7	TGTGCCACCAGCAGAGATCTTTCTACACCGAGTAAGCGCCTCTTC	CATSRDLSTPSKRLF
.	.	TRBV27	TRBJ2-2	TGTGCCAGCAGACTCGTTGGTAGCGGTAACACCGGGGAGCTGTTTTTT	CASRLVGSGNTGELFF
.	TRBD1	TRBV12-3/TRBV12-4	TRBJ2-2	TGTGCCAGCAGCTGGGGACAGGGTTCCGGGGAGCTGTTTTTT	CASSWGQGSGELFF
.	TRBD1	TRBV5-1	TRBJ1-2	TGCGCCAGCAGCTGGATCGGACAGGAGATTAACTATGGCTACACCTTC	CASSWIGQEINYGYTF
.	TRBD2	TRBV9	TRBJ2-1	TGTGCCAGCAGCGACTCCGGGACTAGGTTTGACAATGAGCAGTTCTTC	CASSDSGTRFDNEQFF
few	.	TRBV4-1	TRBJ2-3	TGCGCCAGCAGCCTCCTAACGTCAGGGGCGGCCCCAGATACGCAGTATTTT	CASSLLTSGAAPDTQYF
.	TRBD2	TRBV5-5	TRBJ2-3	TGTGCCAGCAGCCAGACTAGCGGGGATTATGATACGCAGTATTTT	CASSQTSGDYDTQYF
.	.	TRBV7-4	TRBJ2-1	TGTGCCAGCAGCTTAGGATCTGAGTACAATGAGCAGTTCTTC	CASSLGSEYNEQFF
few	TRBD1	TRBV29-1	TRBJ2-1	TGCAGCGTTGAATGGGGCGGGACAGGGGTTGATGAGCAGTTCTTC	CSVEWGGTGVDEQFF
.	TRBD1	TRBV7-2	TRBJ2-1	TGTGACAGCAACCCGTACAGGACAGGAAACAATGAGCAGTTCTTC	CDSNPYRTGNNEQFF
.	.	TRBV12-3/TRBV12-4	TRBJ2-7	TGTGCCAGCAGTATCGCATCGCTAGGGACCGTCTACGAGCAGTACTTC	CASSIASLGTVYEQYF
.	.	TRBV7-8	TRBJ2-5	TGTGCCAGCAGAAAACGAAGGACCAGCCAAGAGACCCAGTACTTC	CASRKRRTSQETQYF
many	.	TRBV5-6	TRBJ1-1	TGTGCCAGCAGCTTTGGGCAAGAAGCTTTCTTT	CASSFGQEAFF
few	TRBD2	TRBV6-5	TRBJ2-3	TGTGCCAGCAGACGCGCGGGAGCGGCAAGCACAGATACGCAGTATTTT	CASRRAGAASTDTQYF
.	.	TRBV13	TRBJ1-2	TGTGCCAGCAGCATGACCTTCTACAGTGGTGGCTACACCTTC	CASSMTFYSGGYTF
few	.	TRBV7-8	TRBJ2-3	TGTGCCAGCAGCCCCGGGATCACAGATACGCAGTATTTT	CASSPGITDTQYF
few	TRBD1	TRBV20-1	TRBJ2-3	TGCAGTGCTAGGAAGACAGGGCGCACAGATACGCAGTATTTT	CSARKTGRTDTQYF
.	.	TRBV12-3/TRBV12-4	TRBJ1-3	TGTGCCAGCAGTTGGGGGTTCACCATATATTTT	CASSWGFTIYF
few	TRBD1	TRBV2	TRBJ2-2	TGTGCCAGCAGGGGACAGGGGGCGCGGGGGGAGCTGTTTTTT	CASRGQGARGELFF